This is a list of T cell receptor beta chains from one sample in a study of blood T cell repertoires in COVID-19. Assay used: immunoSEQ multiplex PCR; TCRdb lists only in-frame clones, some missing. Among about 69,000 clones listed, under 85% were seen once. Sequencing input: peripheral blood. The source is a man in his 60s with acute or convalescent COVID-19. Each CDR3 is given with its conserved first and last residue. Clone size is not always given. Where it is, it says once, few, many or a class for expanded clones.

>TRBJ2-1|-|TRBV6-6
CASRETGGWYNEQFF
>TRBJ2-1|once|TRBV7-8
CASRGEGWYNEQFF
>TRBJ2-1|-|TRBV10-3
CAISLGGGGTPGNEQFF
>TRBJ2-3|few|TRBV18
CASSVRLAPADTQYF
>TRBJ1-3|few|TRBV30
CAWDRDRGLSISGNTIYF
>TRBJ1-4|-|TRBV6-5
CASRGQGESEKPFF
>TRBJ2-3|-|TRBV5-1
CASSIWTSGGRGTDTQYF
>TRBJ2-1|-|TRBV5-4
CASSGGLAEYNEQFF
>TRBJ1-6|few|TRBV27
CASSLSYPGTGGMPLHF
>TRBJ1-5|-|TRBV9
CASSPGATVRNQPQHF
>TRBJ1-2|-|TRBV5-6
CASSLARGQHYGYTF
>TRBJ2-3|-|TRBV5-1
CASSLDHRDTQYF
>TRBJ2-1|-|TRBV15
CATSKILGGSGFF
>TRBJ1-4|-|TRBV4-3
CASSQSPGTGLEKLFF
>TRBJ1-2|-|TRBV27
CASSEGQSGYGYTF
>TRBJ1-2|-|TRBV28
CASSLGTELNGYTF
>TRBJ2-3|-|TRBV7-6
CASSLGRLDSSTDTQYF
>TRBJ1-1|-|TRBV5-1
CASSFTGNTEAFF
>TRBJ1-1|once|TRBV4-3
CASSQEQQGWNTEAFF
>TRBJ1-6|-|TRBV19
CASSRDRPDNSPLHF
>TRBJ1-6|-|TRBV11-2
CASSHEPGSNSPLHF
>TRBJ1-1|-|TRBV11-1
CASSTDPDTEAFF
>TRBJ1-2|once|TRBV19
CASSPSVGYGYTF
>TRBJ1-1|once|TRBV6-2/TRBV6-3
CASSPQGYTEAFF
>TRBJ2-3|few|TRBV6-2/TRBV6-3
CASSLWTGARDTQYF
>TRBJ2-5|-|TRBV5-1
CASSYYPGRQETQYF
>TRBJ2-7|-|TRBV5-1
CASSFGTGVYEQYF
>TRBJ1-2|-|TRBV6-1
CASSEMGGRGEGYTF
>TRBJ1-1|-|TRBV19
CASSTRGRVTPGNTEAFF
>TRBJ1-1|-|TRBV4-2
CASSLPAGGNTEAFF
>TRBJ2-3|few|TRBV6-4
CASSASGGTDTQYF
>TRBJ1-5|once|TRBV7-8
CASSLTGVQPQHF
>TRBJ2-3|-|TRBV6-5
CASSLRERDTQYF
>TRBJ1-2|-|TRBV3-1/TRBV3-2
CASTTGDYGYTF
>TRBJ1-1|-|TRBV6-5
CASSYSTTRVNTEAFF
>TRBJ2-1|-|TRBV4-1
CAPRRPRGGRYNEQFF
>TRBJ2-7|once|TRBV5-1
CASSWGQPDEQYF
>TRBJ1-3|-|TRBV18
CASSPGQITGNTIYF
>TRBJ1-2|-|TRBV4-2
CASSRELGQGDGYTF
>TRBJ2-1|-|TRBV7-2
CASSLGATGSGDEQFF
>TRBJ2-7|-|TRBV16
CASRRADRRIYEQYF
>TRBJ1-5|-|TRBV19
CASSIDGRGGNQPQHF